The 15 T cell receptor beta chains given below trace back to one sample, sequenced in a study of cytomegalovirus exposure and HLA in healthy donors. PCR used 60 Vbeta primers and 13 Jbeta primers. Libraries were prepared by immunoSEQ multiplex PCR; TCRdb keeps only in-frame clonotypes and omits some of them. This table holds around 200,000 clones, more than 75% found once. Material: PBMCs. These receptor sequences come from a woman between 40 and 55 years old in good health and CMV-seronegative.

The rearrangement uses TRBV11-2 and TRBJ2-7, with 11 bases lining up with TRBD1. After removal of 3 bases from V and 3 bases from J, the junction contained 4 bases not matched to a gene. Germline-derived CDR1 and CDR2 are SGHAT and FQNNGV. The CDR3 is 15 residues long. In DNA form, the CDR3 reads TGTGCCAGCAGCTTCCGGGACAGGGGGGACTACGAGCAGTACTTC. It translates to CASSFRDRGDYEQYF.

In this sample, this clone turned up a few times. The chain is built from TRBV28 and TRBJ1-2; D is undetermined. The V end lost 3 bases, the J end lost 1 base, and 12 bases lay between the germline ends. CDR1 MDHEN and CDR2 SYDVKM come from the germline V gene. This CDR3 is built from 15 residues. This CDR3 reads CASSLAGKINYGYTF. CDR3 in DNA: TGTGCCAGCAGTTTGGCGGGGAAAATTAACTATGGCTACACCTTC.

J is TRBJ2-4 and V is TRBV4-1; D gene uncertain. Per germline, CDR1 MGHRA and CDR2 YSYEKL. This CDR3 has 19 amino acids. Trimming took 0 bases from V and 0 from J, leaving 18 bases between them. The chain's CDR3 is CASSQETSVAHLAKNIQYF. CDR3 nucleotides: TGCGCCAGCAGCCAAGAAACATCCGTCGCCCATCTAGCCAAAAACATTCAGTACTTC.

The chain recombines TRBV11-2 with TRBJ2-1, with TRBD2 matching 10 bases. The V gene's germline CDR1 is SGHAT and CDR2 FQNNGV. Losses at the gene ends were 7 bases for V and 4 bases for J; bases not matched to a gene: 4. The CDR3 covers 14 residues. In nucleotides, the CDR3 is TGTGCCAGCACCATAGCGGGAGGATACAATGAGCAGTTCTTC. Amino acid sequence: CASTIAGGYNEQFF. The full variable domain, completed using reference TRBV11-2 and TRBJ2-1, is EAGVAQSPRYKIIEKRQSVAFWCNPISGHATLYWYQQILGQGPKLLIQFQNNGVVDDSQLPKDRFSAERLKGVDSTLKIQPAKLEDSAVYLCASTIAGGYNEQFFGPGTRLTVL.

The chain recombines TRBV27 with TRBJ2-1; 11 positions match TRBD2. Trimming took 5 bases from V and 6 from J; bases not matched to a gene: 12. Per germline, CDR1 MNHEY and CDR2 SMNVEV (reference sequence). The CDR3 covers 17 residues. CDR3 in amino acids: CASSPLSGRAVGNEQFF. As DNA, the CDR3 is TGTGCCAGCAGTCCTCTTAGCGGGAGGGCCGTCGGCAATGAGCAGTTCTTC.

The V and J genes are TRBV18 and TRBJ1-5, with D tentatively TRBD1 (5 bases). The length of the CDR3 is 13 residues. Deletions cut 4 bases from V and 7 bases from J, with 11 bases between. Germline V gene data show CDR1 as KGHSH and CDR2 as LQKENI. The CDR3 DNA reads TGTGCCAGCTCACAGGACAACACCCAGCCCCAGCATTTT. It is translated as CASSQDNTQPQHF.

This chain uses TRBV5-1 with TRBJ2-7; unclear D gene. Germline V gene data show CDR1 as SGHRS and CDR2 as YFSETQ. Trimming stripped 1 base from V and 3 bases from J, with 11 bases between. This CDR3 is built from 14 residues. The CDR3 sequence is CASSLQSINYEQYF. DNA for the CDR3: TGCGCCAGCAGCTTGCAGTCCATTAACTACGAGCAGTACTTC.

V usage is TRBV27 and J usage is TRBJ1-1; weak D call: TRBD1 (6 bases). The CDR3 has 18 amino acids. V was shortened by 2 bases and J by 4 bases, with 23 bases between the two germline ends. Germline loops: CDR1 MNHEY, CDR2 SMNVEV (reference sequence). CDR3 sequence (DNA): TGTGCCAGCAGTTTACAGGGGATTATCAATTTTGGTGGCACTGAAGCTTTCTTT. Residues: CASSLQGIINFGGTEAFF.

Comment on this clone: Other DNA variants within this sample encode the same CDR3. The DNA of the CDR3 is TGTGCCAGCAGGGTGGGAGGGCAGACCTTAGATACGCAGTATTTT. The encoded protein is CASRVGGQTLDTQYF. V gene TRBV6-5 combines with J gene TRBJ2-3; 7 nucleotides match TRBD2. This CDR3 comprises 15 residues. Germline loops: CDR1 MNHEY, CDR2 SVGAGI. The junction had 11 bases not matched to a gene; V was cut back by 6 bases and J by 5 bases.

The genes are TRBV19 and TRBJ2-2; no definite D call. There are 16 residues in the CDR3. The V end was cut by 7 bases, the J end by 2 bases, with 17 bases between. Germline V gene lookup returns CDR1 LNHDA and CDR2 SQIVND (reference sequence). The CDR3 sequence is CASKFAPNLNTGELFF. In DNA, the CDR3 is TGTGCCAGTAAATTTGCGCCGAACCTCAACACCGGGGAGCTGTTTTTT.

The J gene is TRBJ2-3, the V gene TRBV10-2, with 8 positions matching TRBD2. The germline CDR1 and CDR2 sequences are WSHSY and SAAADI. The CDR3 loop spans 13 amino acids. V dropped 0 bases and J dropped 14; count of bases not matched to a gene: 7. The CDR3 sequence: CASSESILGLAYF. The CDR3 region has the DNA TGCGCCAGCAGTGAGTCGATTCTTGGACTAGCGTATTTT.

As to this clone: At the DNA level, this CDR3 is encoded by other sequences in the same sample as well. This sequence joins TRBV18 and TRBJ2-7; perhaps TRBD2 as D (6 bases). CDR3 length: 13 amino acids. Germline V gene lookup returns CDR1 KGHSH and CDR2 LQKENI. V was clipped by 3 bases and J by 0 bases, with 6 bases between them. CDR3 coding DNA: TGTGCCAGCTCACCGACTAGCTCCTACGAGCAGTACTTC. Translation gives CASSPTSSYEQYF. Full variable domain (outside the CDR3, taken from reference TRBV18 and TRBJ2-7): NAGVMQNPRHLVRRRGQEARLRCSPMKGHSHVYWYRQLPEEGLKFMVYLQKENIIDESGMPKERFSAEFPKEGPSILRIQQVVRGDSAAYFCASSPTSSYEQYFGPGTRLTVT.

This clone was observed a few times. A read error may produce the germline difference seen at one junction end. V is TRBV7-9 and J is TRBJ2-1; D possibly corresponds to TRBD1 (5 bases). The CDR3 runs 11 residues. Germline V gene data show CDR1 as SEHNR and CDR2 as FQNEAQ (reference sequence). DNA of the CDR3: TGTTCCAGCAGCGATCCAGGGCAGCAGTTCTTC. This codes for CSSSDPGQQFF. Based on the CDR3 plus reference TRBV7-9 and TRBJ2-1, the full variable domain is DTGVSQNPRHKITKRGQNVTFRCDPISEHNRLYWYRQTLGQGPEFLTYFQNEAQLEKSRLLSDRFSAERPKGSFSTLEIQRTEQGDSAMYLCSSSDPGQQFFGPGTRLTVL.

V gene TRBV19 combines with J gene TRBJ2-1; TRBD1 agrees at 7 bases. Trimming took 0 bases from V and 4 from J; bases not matched to a gene: 6. Germline CDR1 is LNHDA and CDR2 is SQIVND (reference sequence). This CDR3 is built from 16 residues. The DNA of the CDR3 is TGTGCCAGTAGTATAGATGCACAGGGGCTATACAATGAGCAGTTCTTC. Its translation is CASSIDAQGLYNEQFF.

V gene TRBV9 combines with J gene TRBJ1-1, with 12 nucleotides matching TRBD1. From germline, CDR1 is SGDLS and CDR2 YYNGEE. The CDR3 is made up of 17 amino acids. V lost 5 bases to trimming and J lost 3 bases; unmatched junction nucleotides: 11. CDR3 sequence (DNA): TGTGCCAGCAGTGGTCGTCGGGGACAGGGGGCGGACACTGAAGCTTTCTTT. Its translation: CASSGRRGQGADTEAFF.